These 9 T cell receptor beta chains originate from one sample sequenced in a study of T cells in Graves' hyperthyroidism and ophthalmopathy. Amplification of TCR beta CDR3 regions was performed using RNA transcripts as template. A set of HTBI primers served as the primers for a first-round RT-PCR of the TCR CDR3. A single record per CDR3 protein comes from TCRdb applying MiXCR to the multiplex PCR reads. The sample shows roughly 570,000 distinct CDR3 sequences, 46% of them seen only once. Input material: peripheral blood or thyroid tissue (not recorded which). The source of these receptors is an adult woman with Graves' disease, either hyperthyroidism or ophthalmopathy (not recorded which).

This chain connects TRBV20-1 to TRBJ2-1; 9 bases are a match to TRBD2. CDR3 length: 13 residues. The ends lost 6 bases at V and 2 bases at J; junction bases unmatched: 2. Germline V CDR1 and CDR2: DFQATT, SNEGSKA (reference sequence). Here the CDR3 reads CSAAGGPYNEQFF. The CDR3 DNA follows: TGCAGTGCCGCGGGAGGGCCCTACAATGAGCAGTTCTTC.

With respect to this clonotype: This may be a read error: a much more frequent sequence differs by one nucleotide. The V gene is TRBV20-1, the J gene TRBJ2-2; TRBD2 agrees at 9 bases. The CDR3 loop spans 16 amino acids. Germline V gives CDR1 DFQATT, CDR2 SNEGSKA (reference sequence). CDR3 nucleotide sequence: TGCAGTGCTAGAGATCGCGGGAGGGGATACACCGGGGGGCTGTTTTTT. It yields the protein CSARDRGRGYTGGLFF.

On this clonotype: With a much larger clone just one base away, this may be a read error. The chain recombines TRBV10-3 with TRBJ2-7; D unclear. This CDR3 is 11 amino acids long. From germline, CDR1 is ENHRY and CDR2 SYGVKD. The V gene lost 6 bases and the J gene lost 6 bases, with 9 bases spanning the gap. CDR3 amino acids: CAIRNNAEQYF. The CDR3 bases are TGTGCCATCAGGAACAATGCCGAGCAGTACTTC.

The rearrangement links TRBV13 to TRBJ1-3; 7 nucleotides align to TRBD1. From germline, CDR1 is PRHDT and CDR2 FYEKMQ (reference sequence). V lost 4 bases and J lost 8; bases outside the gene matches: 8. The CDR3 spans 14 residues. CDR3 amino acids: CASSYRDSRDTIYF. The CDR3 region has the DNA TGTGCCAGCAGCTACCGGGACAGTCGAGACACCATATATTTT.

This clonotype was found a few times. The genes are TRBV7-2 and TRBJ2-5, with 8 bases identical to TRBD2. Germline trimming cut 2 bases from V and 4 bases from J; bases unmatched to any gene: 6. The CDR3 extends over 15 amino acids. Germline CDR1 reads SGHTA; CDR2 reads FQGNSA. The CDR3 sequence: CASSLQSGSSETQYF. The CDR3 DNA sequence: TGTGCCAGCAGCTTACAAAGCGGGAGTTCAGAGACCCAGTACTTC.

In its sample, this clonotype was seen once. The J gene is TRBJ2-7, the V gene TRBV4-3, with D possibly matching TRBD2 (6 bases). Trimming took off 1 base at V and 4 bases at J, with 11 bases between the two ends. The germline CDR1 and CDR2 sequences are LGHNA and YSLEER. This CDR3 is 14 amino acids long. CDR3: CASSQAGAQYEQYF. The CDR3, as DNA: TGCGCCAGCAGCCAAGCGGGAGCACAATACGAGCAGTACTTC.

Details on this clonotype: One base away lies a much larger clone, so this may be a sequencing read error. The chain carries TRBV27 and TRBJ2-7, with TRBD1 matching over 8 bases. CDR1 and CDR2 (germline): MNHEY, SMNVEV (reference sequence). CDR3 size: 14 residues. CDR3 coding DNA: TGTGCCAGCAGCCAGGGACAGGCGTACTACGAGCATTACTTC. Translation: CASSQGQAYYEHYF.

This rearrangement joins TRBV10-3 to TRBJ2-5, with D hard to call. The CDR3 is 16 residues long. V dropped 4 bases and J dropped 1 base, with 16 bases sitting between them. Germline CDR1 ENHRY, CDR2 SYGVKD. The CDR3 loop reads CAISAVGWSAQETQYF. The CDR3 nucleotides are TGTGCCATCAGTGCTGTCGGGTGGAGCGCCCAAGAGACCCAGTACTTC.

The CDR3 loop reads CASSTSFGGNANYGYTF. For the CDR3, the DNA is TGTGCCAGCAGTACCTCGTTCGGGGGAAACGCTAACTATGGCTACACCTTC. This sequence joins TRBV2 and TRBJ1-2; the D gene is possibly TRBD1 (5 bases). CDR3 length equals 17 residues. Germline V gives CDR1 SNHLY, CDR2 FYNNEI. The V and J ends lost 5 bases and 0 bases respectively, with 19 bases between them.